This is a list of T cell receptor beta chains from one sample in a study of T cells after yellow fever vaccination. TCRdb analysed the 5' RACE reads with MiXCR anew, one entry per CDR3 protein. The repertoire has about 340,000 distinct CDR3 sequences, roughly an eighth of them found once; the top ten carry 3.2%. Specimen: CD4+ T cells sorted from PBMCs, collected 15 days after the yellow fever booster vaccination. The receptors stem from a man between 18 and 35 years old who received the YFV17D yellow fever vaccine. CDR3s include the opening cysteine and the closing phenylalanine or tryptophan. Clone size is stated in some rows and not others, as once, few, many or a class when expanded.

size	V	J	CDR3
NA	TRBV6-1	TRBJ1-1	CASSEDMNTEAFF
few	TRBV5-1	TRBJ2-7	CASSLINAGHEQYF
NA	TRBV5-5	TRBJ1-1	CASSLTEDTEAFF
few	TRBV5-1	TRBJ2-2	CASSLASDPANTGELFF
few	TRBV27	TRBJ1-3	CASSIDRAGNTIYF
NA	TRBV7-9	TRBJ2-4	CASSKRSGVGLNIQYF
NA	TRBV10-3	TRBJ2-7	CASSRTESYEQYF
NA	TRBV7-2	TRBJ2-5	CASSLARVKETQYF
few	TRBV19	TRBJ1-5	CASSRGRGLGSNQPQHF
NA	TRBV4-1	TRBJ1-4	CASSHPSGAFGRTREKLFF
NA	TRBV7-9	TRBJ1-1	CASSPGTKKEAFF
NA	TRBV12-3/TRBV12-4	TRBJ2-2	CASTFRSTGELFF
few	TRBV7-9	TRBJ1-3	CASSFQGASHSGNTIYF